The rows below give T cell receptor beta chains drawn from one sample of a study of T-cell reconstitution after alpha-beta-depleted transplantation in children. In TCRdb, the PCR reads were re-called with MiXCR into one record per CDR3 protein. The sample carries 600,000 or so distinct CDR3 sequences, 23% recorded once. This material consisted of PBMCs, mostly from graft donor cells, taken 360 days after TCRalphabeta/CD19-depleted stem cell transplant. Source of these receptors: a boy under two years old who had a stem cell transplant for acute myeloid leukemia, so the T cells may come from the graft donor. Each CDR3 is given with its conserved first and last residue. The D gene is left open where the match is weak. Clone size, where shown, is once, few, many, or a class for clones that have expanded.

.,few,TRBV12-3/TRBV12-4,TRBJ2-2,TGTGCCAGCAGTTTAGAGATGTTCACCGGGGAGCTGTTTTTT,CASSLEMFTGELFF
.,many,TRBV12-3/TRBV12-4,TRBJ1-1,TGTGCCAGCAGTTTACCGGGGCGGGGAGCTTTCTTT,CASSLPGRGAFF
.,.,TRBV12-3/TRBV12-4,TRBJ2-2,TGTGCCAGCAGGTCCGGCTCAGGGGCAACCGGGGAGCTGTTTTTT,CASRSGSGATGELFF
.,.,TRBV5-1,TRBJ1-4,TGCGCCAGCAGCCGTATTTCAAGGGGCGGTGAAAAACTGTTTTTT,CASSRISRGGEKLFF
.,few,TRBV5-5,TRBJ1-1,TGTGCCAGCAGCCCGAGACGGAATCAAGCTTTCTTT,CASSPRRNQAFF
.,many,TRBV7-2,TRBJ2-1,TGTGCCAGCAGCTTAGATTCCCGCTCCTACAATGAGCAGTTCTTC,CASSLDSRSYNEQFF
.,.,TRBV10-3,TRBJ1-2,TGTGCCACCCAGACTGGCTATGGCTACACCTTC,CATQTGYGYTF
.,.,TRBV7-2,TRBJ2-1,TGTGCCAGCAGCTTAAAGGTCGACCCTCAGTATGAGCAGTTCTTC,CASSLKVDPQYEQFF
.,many,TRBV10-3,TRBJ2-5,TGTGCCATCAGTGAGTACGGACAGGGAGGGGAGACCCAGTACTTC,CAISEYGQGGETQYF
TRBD1,many,TRBV12-3/TRBV12-4,TRBJ2-3,TGTGCCAGCAGTTTAGGGGACAGGGGGTCAGATACGCAGTATTTT,CASSLGDRGSDTQYF
.,many,TRBV29-1,TRBJ2-5,TGCAGCGTCGAGTCTGACAAAGGGGAGACCCAGTACTTC,CSVESDKGETQYF
.,.,TRBV25-1,TRBJ2-1,TGTGCCAGCGTGACCACTAGTACCGATGAGCAGTTCTTC,CASVTTSTDEQFF
TRBD1,few,TRBV7-6,TRBJ2-3,TGTGCCAGCAGCTTAGCGGTACCGGGACAGCCCCCGCAGCCCACAGATACGCAGTATTTT,CASSLAVPGQPPQPTDTQYF
TRBD2,once,TRBV5-1,TRBJ2-2,TGCGCCAGCAGCTCTCTACTAGCGGGGGGGCCCGGGGAGCTGTTTTTT,CASSSLLAGGPGELFF
.,many,TRBV4-3,TRBJ2-7,TGCGCCAGCAGCCAAGATGTGCGGACTCACGAGCAGTACTTC,CASSQDVRTHEQYF
.,.,TRBV15,TRBJ2-5,TGTGCCACCAGCAGATCCGGGACATGGAGAGAGACCCAGTACTTC,CATSRSGTWRETQYF
TRBD1,few,TRBV7-2,TRBJ1-6,TGTGCCAGCAGCCCTGACAGGGGGCGGAATTCACCCCTCCACTTT,CASSPDRGRNSPLHF
TRBD2,.,TRBV6-4,TRBJ2-5,TGTGCCAGCAGTGTAAGCGGGGGGCCGCAAGAGACCCAGTACTTC,CASSVSGGPQETQYF
TRBD1,many,TRBV20-1,TRBJ2-7,TGCAGTGCTAGGGACACAGGGGGGAGCTCCTACGAGCAGTACTTC,CSARDTGGSSYEQYF
.,.,TRBV6-2/TRBV6-3,TRBJ2-1,TGTGCCAGCAGTTACACCCGGGGGTCCAATGAGCAGTTCTTC,CASSYTRGSNEQFF
.,many,TRBV25-1,TRBJ1-1,TGTGCCAGCAGTGAATATGGGAGGGGAGGTGAGACTGAAGCTTTCTTT,CASSEYGRGGETEAFF
TRBD1,few,TRBV6-2/TRBV6-3,TRBJ1-1,TGTGCCAGCAGTACAGGGACAGGTCGTACTGAAGCTTTCTTT,CASSTGTGRTEAFF
.,once,TRBV7-3,TRBJ2-7,TGTGCCAGCGCCAGGGACATCTCCTACGAGCAGTACTTC,CASARDISYEQYF
TRBD1,.,TRBV4-3,TRBJ2-2,TGCGCCAGCAGCCAAGGGACCGGGACAGGGATGGCCGGGGAGCTGTTTTTT,CASSQGTGTGMAGELFF
TRBD1,few,TRBV6-1,TRBJ2-3,TGTGCCAGCAGCCAGGGGGAAGTAGATACGCAGTATTTT,CASSQGEVDTQYF
.,few,TRBV7-2,TRBJ2-7,TGTGCCAGCAGCTTAAGGGGGGGACAGTCCTACGAGCAGTACTTC,CASSLRGGQSYEQYF
.,few,TRBV20-1,TRBJ1-2,TGCAGTGCAATCGACAATACTAACTATGGCTACACCTTC,CSAIDNTNYGYTF
.,.,TRBV2,TRBJ1-5,TGTGCCAGCAGTGAGTGGGGTAGGCCCCAGCATTTT,CASSEWGRPQHF
TRBD1,many,TRBV20-1,TRBJ1-3,TGCAGTGCCACGGGACAGGCTGGAAACACCATATATTTT,CSATGQAGNTIYF
.,.,TRBV29-1,TRBJ2-2,TGCAGCGTTGACGCCTCAACCGGGGAGCTGTTTTTT,CSVDASTGELFF
.,few,TRBV10-1,TRBJ2-2,TGCGCCAGCAGTGGAGGTCTTACCGGGGAGCTGTTTTTT,CASSGGLTGELFF
.,many,TRBV29-1,TRBJ2-3,TGCAGCGTTGACGCGGGGGCATACACAGATACGCAGTATTTT,CSVDAGAYTDTQYF
.,few,TRBV29-1,TRBJ1-1,TGCAGCGTACAGCGCCTGGGGAACACTGAAGCTTTCTTT,CSVQRLGNTEAFF
TRBD1,.,TRBV5-1,TRBJ1-1,TGCGCCAGCAGCTTGGTAGGGGGCAGGGACGGCACTGAAGCTTTCTTT,CASSLVGGRDGTEAFF
.,many,TRBV5-6,TRBJ2-6,TGTGCCAGCAGCTTGATCCGAGGAATGGGGGCCAACGCCCTGACTTTC,CASSLIRGMGANALTF
.,once,TRBV5-1,TRBJ2-3,TGCGCCAGCAGCTTGTTATGGACAGAACCAGTAGATACGCAGTATTTT,CASSLLWTEPVDTQYF
.,.,TRBV9,TRBJ2-3,TGTGCCAGCAGCGTAGGCTCCGCAAGCACAGATACGCAGTATTTT,CASSVGSASTDTQYF
TRBD2,.,TRBV11-2,TRBJ2-1,TGTGCCAGCAGCCTGACTAGCTCTGTTCGGGTCGATGAGCAGTTCTTC,CASSLTSSVRVDEQFF
TRBD2,many,TRBV20-1,TRBJ2-1,TGCAGTGCTAGACCGGGACTAGCGGGGGGGCCCTACAATGAGCAGTTCTTC,CSARPGLAGGPYNEQFF
.,few,TRBV6-1,TRBJ2-5,TGTGCCAGCAGCTCGAGTTCTACCCAAGAGACCCAGTACTTC,CASSSSSTQETQYF
TRBD1,once,TRBV6-2/TRBV6-3,TRBJ1-4,TGTGCCAGCAGTTACGGGACAGGGTCTAATGAAAAACTGTTTTTT,CASSYGTGSNEKLFF
.,.,TRBV12-3/TRBV12-4,TRBJ1-2,TGTGCCAGCAGTGTTAGTAACAGGGCCTTCAACTATGGCTACACCTTC,CASSVSNRAFNYGYTF
.,few,TRBV20-1,TRBJ1-1,TGCAGTGCTAGAGATCCAAATCAGGGGAACACTGAAGCTTTCTTT,CSARDPNQGNTEAFF
TRBD1,.,TRBV24-1,TRBJ2-5,TGTGCCACCAGTGACCCATTGGGACAGGGGACCCAGTACTTC,CATSDPLGQGTQYF
.,many,TRBV20-1,TRBJ2-7,TGCAGTGCTGGGTTGTATTACTACGAGCAGTACTTC,CSAGLYYYEQYF
.,few,TRBV7-9,TRBJ1-1,TGTGCCAGCAGGAACAGGAAGAACACTGAAGCTTTCTTT,CASRNRKNTEAFF
.,.,TRBV20-1,TRBJ1-1,TGCAGTGCTAGACCGACAGGTTGGAGTGAAGCTTTCTTT,CSARPTGWSEAFF
.,many,TRBV5-1,TRBJ2-5,TGCGCCAGCAGCTTGGAGGCAGAGCAAGAGACCCAGTACTTC,CASSLEAEQETQYF
.,.,TRBV28,TRBJ1-4,TGTGCCAGCACGATCAACGGGGCAACTAATGAAAAACTGTTTTTT,CASTINGATNEKLFF
.,.,TRBV7-9,TRBJ1-2,TGTGCCAGCAGCCCATCCGGACAGCATGGCTACACCTTC,CASSPSGQHGYTF
.,many,TRBV18,TRBJ2-1,TGTGCCAGCTCTTCTGGACAGTACAATGAGCAGTTCTTC,CASSSGQYNEQFF
TRBD2,many,TRBV29-1,TRBJ2-7,TGCAGCGCTAGCGGGGGGCTTTCCTACGAGCAGTACTTC,CSASGGLSYEQYF
.,.,TRBV20-1,TRBJ1-2,TGCAGTGCTAGTCCCAACATCGCGGGGGCTAACTATGGCTACACCTTC,CSASPNIAGANYGYTF
.,.,TRBV12-3/TRBV12-4,TRBJ2-7,TGTGCCAGCAGTTTCATCGGAGGCGAGCAGTACTTC,CASSFIGGEQYF